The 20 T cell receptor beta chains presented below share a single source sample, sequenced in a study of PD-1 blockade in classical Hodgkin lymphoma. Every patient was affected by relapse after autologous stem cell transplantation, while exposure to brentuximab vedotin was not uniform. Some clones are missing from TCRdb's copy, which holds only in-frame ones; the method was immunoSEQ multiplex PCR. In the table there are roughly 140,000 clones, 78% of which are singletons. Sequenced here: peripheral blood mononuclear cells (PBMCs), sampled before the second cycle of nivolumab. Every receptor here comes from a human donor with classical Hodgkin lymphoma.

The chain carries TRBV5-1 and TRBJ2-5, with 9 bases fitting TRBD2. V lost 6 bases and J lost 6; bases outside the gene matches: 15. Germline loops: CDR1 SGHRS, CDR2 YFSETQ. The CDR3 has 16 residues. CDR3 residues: CASTSGGVAGAKTQYF. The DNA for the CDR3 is TGCGCCAGCACCTCCGGTGGGGTAGCGGGGGCCAAGACCCAGTACTTC.

For the CDR3, the DNA is TGTGCCAGCAGTCCCCTAGCGGGGAGGGGCCCAGATACGCAGTATTTT. It translates to CASSPLAGRGPDTQYF. The chain has TRBV27 and TRBJ2-3, with 9 bases identical to TRBD2. The CDR3 consists of 16 residues. Germline V gene lookup returns CDR1 MNHEY and CDR2 SMNVEV (reference sequence). V lost 5 bases and J lost 4; bases outside the gene matches: 10.

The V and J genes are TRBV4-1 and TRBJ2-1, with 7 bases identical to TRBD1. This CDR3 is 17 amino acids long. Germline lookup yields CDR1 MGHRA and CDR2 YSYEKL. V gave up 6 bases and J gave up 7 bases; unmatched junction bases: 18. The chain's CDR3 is CASSRPLRDSGGNEQFF. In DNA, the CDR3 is TGCGCCAGCAGTAGACCTCTCCGGGACAGTGGGGGTAATGAGCAGTTCTTC.

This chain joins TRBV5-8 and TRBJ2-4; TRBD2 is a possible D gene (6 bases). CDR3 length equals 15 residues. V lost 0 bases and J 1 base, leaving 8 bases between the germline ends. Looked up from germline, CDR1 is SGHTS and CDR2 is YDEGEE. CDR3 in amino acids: CASSLAGEAKNIQYF. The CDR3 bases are TGTGCCAGCAGCTTGGCGGGGGAGGCCAAAAACATTCAGTACTTC.

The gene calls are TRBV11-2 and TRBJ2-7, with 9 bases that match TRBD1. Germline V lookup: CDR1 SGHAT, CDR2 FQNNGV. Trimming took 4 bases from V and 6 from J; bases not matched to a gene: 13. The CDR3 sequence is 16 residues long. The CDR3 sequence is CASSYRGGTGPVEQYF. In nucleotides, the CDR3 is TGTGCCAGCAGCTACCGGGGAGGGACAGGGCCCGTCGAGCAGTACTTC.

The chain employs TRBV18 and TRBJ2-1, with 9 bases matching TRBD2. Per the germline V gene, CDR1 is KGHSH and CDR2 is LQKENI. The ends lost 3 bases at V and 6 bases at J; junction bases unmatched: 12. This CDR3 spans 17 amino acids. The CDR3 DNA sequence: TGTGCCAGCTCACCGCCGGGACTAGCAGACGGGGGCAATGAGCAGTTCTTC. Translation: CASSPPGLADGGNEQFF. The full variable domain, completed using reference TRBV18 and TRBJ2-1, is NAGVMQNPRHLVRRRGQEARLRCSPMKGHSHVYWYRQLPEEGLKFMVYLQKENIIDESGMPKERFSAEFPKEGPSILRIQQVVRGDSAAYFCASSPPGLADGGNEQFFGPGTRLTVL.

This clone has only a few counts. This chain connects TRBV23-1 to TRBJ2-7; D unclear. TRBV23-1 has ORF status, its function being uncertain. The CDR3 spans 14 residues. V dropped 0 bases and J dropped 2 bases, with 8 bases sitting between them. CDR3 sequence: CASSQSVRTYEQYF. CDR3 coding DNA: TGCGCCAGCAGTCAATCGGTCAGGACCTACGAGCAGTACTTC.

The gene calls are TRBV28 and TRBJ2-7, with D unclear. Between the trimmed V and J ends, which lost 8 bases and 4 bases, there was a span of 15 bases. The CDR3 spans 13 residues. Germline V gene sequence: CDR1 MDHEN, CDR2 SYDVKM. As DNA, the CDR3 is TGTGCCAGCGGCCGGCTACTACCTTACGAGCAGTACTTC. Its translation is CASGRLLPYEQYF.

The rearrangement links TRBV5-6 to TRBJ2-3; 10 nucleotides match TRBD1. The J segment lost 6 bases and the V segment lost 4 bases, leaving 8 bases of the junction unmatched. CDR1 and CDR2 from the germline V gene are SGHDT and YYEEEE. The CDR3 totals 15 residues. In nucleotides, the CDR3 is TGTGCCAGCAGCCCGGGACAGGGGTTGGGGGATACGCAGTATTTT. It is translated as CASSPGQGLGDTQYF.

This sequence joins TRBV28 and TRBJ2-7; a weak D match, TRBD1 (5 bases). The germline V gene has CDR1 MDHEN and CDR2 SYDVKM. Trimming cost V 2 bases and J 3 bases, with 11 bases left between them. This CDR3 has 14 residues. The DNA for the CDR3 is TGTGCCAGCAGTTTACAGGGTTCCGACTACGAGCAGTACTTC. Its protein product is CASSLQGSDYEQYF.

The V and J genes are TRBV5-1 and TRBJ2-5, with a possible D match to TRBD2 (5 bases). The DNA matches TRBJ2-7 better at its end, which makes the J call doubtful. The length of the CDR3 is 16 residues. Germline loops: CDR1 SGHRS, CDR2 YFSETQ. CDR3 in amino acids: CASSLDGIRDSYEQYF. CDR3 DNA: TGCGCCAGCAGCTTGGACGGGATACGCGACTCCTACGAGCAGTACTTC.

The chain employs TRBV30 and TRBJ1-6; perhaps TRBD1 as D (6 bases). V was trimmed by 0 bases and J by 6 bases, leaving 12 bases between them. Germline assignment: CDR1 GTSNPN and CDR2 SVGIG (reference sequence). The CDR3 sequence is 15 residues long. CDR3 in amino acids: CAWSVGGASNSPLHF. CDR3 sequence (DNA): TGTGCCTGGAGTGTAGGGGGGGCGAGTAATTCACCCCTCCACTTT.

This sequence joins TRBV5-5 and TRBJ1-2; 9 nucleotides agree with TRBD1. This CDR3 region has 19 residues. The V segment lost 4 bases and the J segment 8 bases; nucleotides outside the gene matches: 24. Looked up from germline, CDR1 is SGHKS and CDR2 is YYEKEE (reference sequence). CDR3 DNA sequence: TGTGCCAGCAGCCCACTCGGGTACCGGGACAGGGACCGACAAGGGGGCTACACCTTC. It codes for CASSPLGYRDRDRQGGYTF. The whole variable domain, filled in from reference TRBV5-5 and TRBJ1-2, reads DAGVTQSPTHLIKTRGQQVTLRCSPISGHKSVSWYQQVLGQGPQFIFQYYEKEERGRGNFPDRFSARQFPNYSSELNVNALLLGDSALYLCASSPLGYRDRDRQGGYTFGSGTRLTVV.

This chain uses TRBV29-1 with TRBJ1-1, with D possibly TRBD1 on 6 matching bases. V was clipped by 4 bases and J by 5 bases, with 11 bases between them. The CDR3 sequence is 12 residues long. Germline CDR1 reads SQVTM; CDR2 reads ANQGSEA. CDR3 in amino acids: CSVGQRGTEAFF. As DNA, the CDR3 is TGCAGCGTTGGACAGAGGGGGACTGAAGCTTTCTTT. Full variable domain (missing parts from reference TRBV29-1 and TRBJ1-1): SAVISQKPSRDICQRGTSLTIQCQVDSQVTMMFWYRQQPGQSLTLIATANQGSEATYESGFVIDKFPISRPNLTFSTLTVSNMSPEDSSIYLCSVGQRGTEAFFGQGTRLTVV.

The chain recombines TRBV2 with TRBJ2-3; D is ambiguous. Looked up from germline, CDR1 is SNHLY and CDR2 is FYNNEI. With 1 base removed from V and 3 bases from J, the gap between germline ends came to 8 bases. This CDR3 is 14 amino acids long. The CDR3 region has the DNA TGTGCCAGCAGTGAAGTAAGGCGGACAGATACGCAGTATTTT. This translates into CASSEVRRTDTQYF. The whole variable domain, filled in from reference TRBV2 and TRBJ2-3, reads EPEVTQTPSHQVTQMGQEVILRCVPISNHLYFYWYRQILGQKVEFLVSFYNNEISEKSEIFDDQFSVERPDGSNFTLKIRSTKLEDSAMYFCASSEVRRTDTQYFGPGTRLTVL.

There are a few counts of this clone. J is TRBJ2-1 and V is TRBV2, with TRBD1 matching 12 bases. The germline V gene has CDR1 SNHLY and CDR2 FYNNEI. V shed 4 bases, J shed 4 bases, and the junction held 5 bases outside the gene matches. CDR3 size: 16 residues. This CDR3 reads CASSVVGQGAYNEQFF. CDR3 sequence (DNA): TGTGCCAGCAGTGTGGTGGGACAGGGGGCTTACAATGAGCAGTTCTTC.

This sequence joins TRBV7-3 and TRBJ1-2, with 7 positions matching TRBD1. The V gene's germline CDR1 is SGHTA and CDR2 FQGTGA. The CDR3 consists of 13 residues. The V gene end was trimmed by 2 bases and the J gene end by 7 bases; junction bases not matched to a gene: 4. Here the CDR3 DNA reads TGTGCCAGCAGCTTATTTCCAGGGGGTGGCTACACCTTC. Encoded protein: CASSLFPGGGYTF. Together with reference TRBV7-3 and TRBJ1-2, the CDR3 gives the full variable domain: GAGVSQTPSNKVTEKGKYVELRCDPISGHTALYWYRQSLGQGPEFLIYFQGTGAADDSGLPNDRFFAVRPEGSVSTLKIQRTERGDSAVYLCASSLFPGGGYTFGSGTRLTVV.

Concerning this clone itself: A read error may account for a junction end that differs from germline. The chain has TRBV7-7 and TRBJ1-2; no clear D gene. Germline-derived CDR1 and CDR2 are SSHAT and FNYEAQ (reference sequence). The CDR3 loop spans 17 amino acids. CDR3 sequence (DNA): TGCGCCAGCAGCCGCGCCTGGCGGACGGAGGTCCTCTATGGCTACACCTTC. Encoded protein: CASSRAWRTEVLYGYTF. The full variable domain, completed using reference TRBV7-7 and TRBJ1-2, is GAGVSQSPRYKVTKRGQDVTLRCDPISSHATLYWYQQALGQGPEFLTYFNYEAQPDKSGLPSDRFSAERPEGSISTLTIQRTEQRDSAMYRCASSRAWRTEVLYGYTFGSGTRLTVV.

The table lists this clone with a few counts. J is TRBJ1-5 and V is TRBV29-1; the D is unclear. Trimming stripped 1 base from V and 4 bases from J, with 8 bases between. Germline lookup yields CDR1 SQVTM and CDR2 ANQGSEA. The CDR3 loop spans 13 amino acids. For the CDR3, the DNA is TGCAGCGTTGAAGTATCAGGAAATCAGCCCCAGCATTTT. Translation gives CSVEVSGNQPQHF.

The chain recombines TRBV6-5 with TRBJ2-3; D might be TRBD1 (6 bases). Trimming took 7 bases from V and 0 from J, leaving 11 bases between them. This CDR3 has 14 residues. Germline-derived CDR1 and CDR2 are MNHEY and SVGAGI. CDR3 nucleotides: TGTGCCAGCAAAACAGGGCTCAGCACAGATACGCAGTATTTT. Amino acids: CASKTGLSTDTQYF.